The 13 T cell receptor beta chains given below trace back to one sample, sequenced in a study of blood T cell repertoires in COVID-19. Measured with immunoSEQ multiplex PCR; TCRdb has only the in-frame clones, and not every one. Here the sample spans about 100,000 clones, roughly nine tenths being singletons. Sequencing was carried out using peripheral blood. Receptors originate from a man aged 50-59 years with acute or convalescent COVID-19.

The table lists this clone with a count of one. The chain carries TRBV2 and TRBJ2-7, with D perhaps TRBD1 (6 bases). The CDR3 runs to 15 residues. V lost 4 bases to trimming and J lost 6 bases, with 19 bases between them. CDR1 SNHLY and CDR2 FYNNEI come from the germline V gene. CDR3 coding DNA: TGTGCCAGCAGTGTAACAGGGTTTCCCCTCTCCGAGCAGTACTTC. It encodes CASSVTGFPLSEQYF. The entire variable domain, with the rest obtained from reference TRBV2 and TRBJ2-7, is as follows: EPEVTQTPSHQVTQMGQEVILRCVPISNHLYFYWYRQILGQKVEFLVSFYNNEISEKSEIFDDQFSVERPDGSNFTLKIRSTKLEDSAMYFCASSVTGFPLSEQYFGPGTRLTVT.

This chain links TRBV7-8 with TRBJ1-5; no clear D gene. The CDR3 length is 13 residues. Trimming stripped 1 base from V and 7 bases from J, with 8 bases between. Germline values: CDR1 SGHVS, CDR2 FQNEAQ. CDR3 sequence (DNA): TGTGCCAGCAGCTTAGGGAGGAGCCAGCCCCAGCATTTT. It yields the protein CASSLGRSQPQHF.

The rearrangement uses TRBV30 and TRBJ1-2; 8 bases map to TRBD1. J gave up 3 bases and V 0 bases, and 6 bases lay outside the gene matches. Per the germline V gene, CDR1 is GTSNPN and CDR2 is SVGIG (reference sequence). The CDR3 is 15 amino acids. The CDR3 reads CAWSVRQGSDYGYTF. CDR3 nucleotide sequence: TGTGCCTGGAGTGTACGACAGGGGTCAGACTATGGCTACACCTTC.

The CDR3 is CASKLGTGWNEQFF. CDR3 bases: TGTGCCAGTAAGTTGGGGACAGGGTGGAATGAGCAGTTCTTC. V and J are TRBV19 and TRBJ2-1, with TRBD1 matching 9 bases. The CDR3 loop spans 14 amino acids. V dropped 7 bases and J dropped 7; count of bases not matched to a gene: 8. Germline CDR1 is LNHDA and CDR2 is SQIVND (reference sequence).

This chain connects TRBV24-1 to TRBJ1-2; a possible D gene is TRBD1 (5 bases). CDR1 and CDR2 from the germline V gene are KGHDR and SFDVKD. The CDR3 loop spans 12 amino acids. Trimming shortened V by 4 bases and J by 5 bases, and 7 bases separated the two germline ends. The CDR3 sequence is CATSDRDYGYTF. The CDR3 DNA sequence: TGTGCCACCAGTGACAGGGATTATGGCTACACCTTC.

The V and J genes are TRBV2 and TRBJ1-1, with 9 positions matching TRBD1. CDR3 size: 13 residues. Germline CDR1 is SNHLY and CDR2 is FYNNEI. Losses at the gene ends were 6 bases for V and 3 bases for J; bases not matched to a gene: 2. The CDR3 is CASSGDRDTEAFF. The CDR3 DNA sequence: TGTGCCAGCAGCGGGGACAGGGACACTGAAGCTTTCTTT.

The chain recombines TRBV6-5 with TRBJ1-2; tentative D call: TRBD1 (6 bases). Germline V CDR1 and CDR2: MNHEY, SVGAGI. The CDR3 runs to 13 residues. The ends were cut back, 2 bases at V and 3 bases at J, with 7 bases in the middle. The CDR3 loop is CASSYQGYYGYTF. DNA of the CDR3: TGTGCCAGCAGTTACCAGGGGTACTATGGCTACACCTTC.

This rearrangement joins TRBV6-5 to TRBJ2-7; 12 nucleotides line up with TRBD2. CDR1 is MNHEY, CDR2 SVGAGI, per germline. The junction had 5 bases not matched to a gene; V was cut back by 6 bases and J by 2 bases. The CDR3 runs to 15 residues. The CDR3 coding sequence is TGTGCCAGCAGATCAGGACTAGCGGGACCCTACGAGCAGTACTTC. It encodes CASRSGLAGPYEQYF.

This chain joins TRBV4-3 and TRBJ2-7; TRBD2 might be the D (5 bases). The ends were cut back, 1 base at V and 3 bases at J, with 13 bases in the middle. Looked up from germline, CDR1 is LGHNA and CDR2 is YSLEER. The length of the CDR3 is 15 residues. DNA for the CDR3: TGCGCCAGCAGCCAAGTTGAGGGAGCTATCTACGAGCAGTACTTC. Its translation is CASSQVEGAIYEQYF.

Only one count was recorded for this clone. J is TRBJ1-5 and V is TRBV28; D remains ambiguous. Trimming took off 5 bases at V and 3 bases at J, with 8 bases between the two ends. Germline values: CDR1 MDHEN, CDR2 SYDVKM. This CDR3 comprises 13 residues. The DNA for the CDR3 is TGTGCCAGCAGTCCTCCGTACAATCAGCCCCAGCATTTT. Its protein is CASSPPYNQPQHF.

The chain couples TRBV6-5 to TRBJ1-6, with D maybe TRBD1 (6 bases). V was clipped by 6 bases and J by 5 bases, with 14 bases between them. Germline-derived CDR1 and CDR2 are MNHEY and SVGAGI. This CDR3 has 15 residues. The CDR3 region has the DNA TGTGCCAGCAGGGGGACGGCAGGGGATAATTCACCCCTCCACTTT. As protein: CASRGTAGDNSPLHF.

CDR3 nucleotide sequence: TGTGCTAGTGGGGCCCAACTCGGGACAAGCGAGCAGTACTTC. It codes for CASGAQLGTSEQYF. The chain employs TRBV12-5 and TRBJ2-7, with D tentatively TRBD1 (6 bases). Germline values: CDR1 LGHNT, CDR2 FRNRAP. V was shortened by 6 bases and J by 6 bases, with 18 bases between the two germline ends. The CDR3 has 14 residues. The full variable domain, its missing parts supplied by reference TRBV12-5 and TRBJ2-7, is DARVTQTPRHKVTEMGQEVTMRCQPILGHNTVFWYRQTMMQGLELLAYFRNRAPLDDSGMPKDRFSAEMPDATLATLKIQPSEPRDSAVYFCASGAQLGTSEQYFGPGTRLTVT.

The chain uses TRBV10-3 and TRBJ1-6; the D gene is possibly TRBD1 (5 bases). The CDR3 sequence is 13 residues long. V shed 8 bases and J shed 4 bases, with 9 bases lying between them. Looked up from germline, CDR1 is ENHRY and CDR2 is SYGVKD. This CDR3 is CAIRPGYNSPLHF. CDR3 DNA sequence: TGTGCCATCCGTCCAGGGTATAATTCACCCCTCCACTTT.